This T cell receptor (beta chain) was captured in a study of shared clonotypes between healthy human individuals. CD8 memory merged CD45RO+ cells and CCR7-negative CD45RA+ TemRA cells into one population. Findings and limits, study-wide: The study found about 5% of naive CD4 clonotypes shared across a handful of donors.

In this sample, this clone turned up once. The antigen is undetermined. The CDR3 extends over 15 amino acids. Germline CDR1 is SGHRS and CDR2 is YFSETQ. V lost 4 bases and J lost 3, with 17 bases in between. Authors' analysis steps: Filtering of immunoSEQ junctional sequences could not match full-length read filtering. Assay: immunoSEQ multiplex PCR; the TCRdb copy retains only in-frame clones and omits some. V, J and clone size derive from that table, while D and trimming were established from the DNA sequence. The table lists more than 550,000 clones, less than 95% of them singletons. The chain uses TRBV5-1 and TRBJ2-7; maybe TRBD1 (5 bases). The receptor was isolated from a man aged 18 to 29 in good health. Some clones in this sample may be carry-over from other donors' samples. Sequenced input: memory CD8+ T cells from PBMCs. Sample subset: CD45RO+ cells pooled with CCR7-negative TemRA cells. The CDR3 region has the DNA TGCGCCAGCAGCCCGGACGACAGTCCCTACTACGAGCAGTACTTC. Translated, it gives CASSPDDSPYYEQYF. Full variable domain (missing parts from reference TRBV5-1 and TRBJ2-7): KAGVTQTPRYLIKTRGQQVTLSCSPISGHRSVSWYQQTPGQGLQFLFEYFSETQRNKGNFPGRFSGRQFSNSRSEMNVSTLELGDSALYLCASSPDDSPYYEQYFGPGTRLTVT.